This TCR beta chain is from a study of cytomegalovirus exposure and HLA in healthy donors. It was with 60 Vbeta and 13 Jbeta primers that the PCR ran. Here immunoSEQ multiplex PCR was the method, and the copy in TCRdb shows in-frame clones only, minus some. In the table there are about 59,000 clones, roughly 83% of which are singletons. Germline assignment: CDR1 MNHEY and CDR2 SMNVEV (reference sequence). V was pared by 3 bases and J by 5 bases, with 16 bases between. CDR3 size: 15 residues. Study conclusions and caveats: Researchers reported that a few CMV-associated chains were confirmed in vitro as CMV antigen-specific. Several of the most significant clusters were apparently associated with common viral pathogens in a later analysis.

Worth noting for this clone: Its antigen remains unidentified.

The chain joins TRBV27 to TRBJ2-5; D possibly corresponds to TRBD1 (7 bases). The clonotype was recovered from a man aged 40-55 years in good health and CMV-seronegative. The sample taken for sequencing was PBMCs. In nucleotides, the CDR3 is TGTGCCAGCAGTTTGGAGGGGGCAGGACGGGAGACCCAGTACTTC. It yields the protein CASSLEGAGRETQYF.